The 31 T cell receptor beta chains presented below share a single source sample, sequenced in a study of blood T cell repertoires in COVID-19. The protocol was immunoSEQ multiplex PCR, while the TCRdb copy is restricted to in-frame clones and leaves out a portion. Of about 350,000 clones listed, over 80% are singletons. Material for sequencing was peripheral blood. The receptors derive from a woman aged 45-65 years with COVID-19, enrolled during active disease.

This chain uses TRBV9 with TRBJ2-7, with 14 bases aligning to TRBD2. V shed 0 bases and J 5 bases; nucleotides not matched to a gene: 4. The length of the CDR3 is 16 residues. The germline gives CDR1 SGDLS, CDR2 YYNGEE. For the CDR3, the DNA is TGTGCCAGCAGCGTAGGGGAGGGACTAGCGGGAGACGAGCAGTACTTC. Amino acids: CASSVGEGLAGDEQYF.

This sequence joins TRBV18 and TRBJ1-1; D gene uncertain. V lost 5 bases to trimming and J lost 5 bases, with 15 bases between them. The CDR3 loop spans 14 amino acids. Germline V gene lookup returns CDR1 KGHSH and CDR2 LQKENI. Here the CDR3 DNA reads TGTGCCAGCTCAACATCCGACCGAGGAACTGAAGCTTTCTTT. Residues: CASSTSDRGTEAFF.

The chain couples TRBV9 to TRBJ1-2, with D unclear. Germline V gene lookup returns CDR1 SGDLS and CDR2 YYNGEE. V was clipped by 3 bases and J by 0 bases, with 12 bases between them. The CDR3 is 15 residues long. The DNA of the CDR3 is TGTGCCAGCAGCGCCCCGCCACAGCCTAACTATGGCTACACCTTC. It yields the protein CASSAPPQPNYGYTF.

The chain uses TRBV19 and TRBJ2-3; D may be TRBD1 (6 bases). The V end lost 6 bases, the J end lost 2 bases, and 15 bases lay between the germline ends. This CDR3 is 15 amino acids long. In germline, CDR1 is LNHDA, CDR2 SQIVND (reference sequence). CDR3 bases: TGTGCCAGTAGCCCTTCGGGACACCCCACAGATACGCAGTATTTT. Translating gives CASSPSGHPTDTQYF.

This chain links TRBV6-4 with TRBJ2-1; possibly TRBD1 for D (6 bases). The V gene lost 6 bases and the J gene lost 1 base, with 10 bases spanning the gap. This CDR3 spans 14 amino acids. Germline V gene lookup returns CDR1 MRHNA and CDR2 SNTAGT. The CDR3 DNA follows: TGTGCCAGCAGCCTAGGGGGATCCTACAATGAGCAGTTCTTC. It is translated as CASSLGGSYNEQFF.

This clone was seen only once. This chain connects TRBV27 to TRBJ2-7; 11 nucleotides align to TRBD2. Germline values: CDR1 MNHEY, CDR2 SMNVEV (reference sequence). Trimming took 6 bases from V and 6 from J; bases not matched to a gene: 10. The CDR3 contains 15 residues. This chain's CDR3 is CASRGLAGRSLEQYF. Here the CDR3 DNA reads TGTGCCAGCAGAGGACTAGCGGGTCGTTCTCTCGAGCAGTACTTC.

This chain joins TRBV2 and TRBJ2-2; 7 bases are shared with TRBD1. Germline CDR1 SNHLY, CDR2 FYNNEI. After removal of 5 bases from V and 7 bases from J, the junction contained 13 bases not matched to a gene. The CDR3 is made up of 16 amino acids. The CDR3 DNA is TGTGCCAGCAGTCCACTAGACAGGGTAAAGGGCGGGGAGCTGTTTTTT. This gives the protein CASSPLDRVKGGELFF.

The genes are TRBV30 and TRBJ2-3, with no clear D. The ends were cut back, 0 bases at V and 8 bases at J, with 9 bases in the middle. From germline, CDR1 is GTSNPN and CDR2 SVGIG (reference sequence). This CDR3 is built from 12 residues. CDR3 DNA sequence: TGTGCCTGGAGTGTCCCCTCCCCTACGCAGTATTTT. Its protein is CAWSVPSPTQYF.

The chain has TRBV5-6 and TRBJ2-5, with 7 bases matching TRBD1. The J segment lost 0 bases and the V segment lost 2 bases, leaving 10 bases of the junction unmatched. Looked up from germline, CDR1 is SGHDT and CDR2 is YYEEEE. The CDR3 extends over 17 amino acids. The CDR3 loop is CASSFNRGTGYQETQYF. The CDR3 nucleotides are TGTGCCAGCAGCTTTAACAGGGGAACGGGGTACCAAGAGACCCAGTACTTC.

The chain uses TRBV7-6 and TRBJ2-3; tentative D call: TRBD2 (6 bases). V dropped 5 bases and J dropped 5 bases, with 8 bases sitting between them. Germline CDR1 SGHVS, CDR2 FNYEAQ. The CDR3 has 12 amino acids. The CDR3 reads CASSRGVDTQYF. The CDR3 DNA reads TGTGCCAGCAGCCGCGGGGTAGATACGCAGTATTTT.

This chain links TRBV7-8 with TRBJ2-2; maybe TRBD1 (5 bases). V lost 5 bases and J lost 10, with 20 bases in between. There are 15 residues in the CDR3. Looked up from germline, CDR1 is SGHVS and CDR2 is FQNEAQ. Written as DNA, the CDR3 is TGTGCCAGCAGCCGTAACCAGGGATGGGTCGAGGAGCTGTTTTTT. This gives the protein CASSRNQGWVEELFF.

The chain joins TRBV11-3 to TRBJ2-5; a possible D gene is TRBD1 (5 bases). V lost 5 bases, J lost 5 bases, and 15 bases lay in between. The length of the CDR3 is 14 residues. Germline CDR1 and CDR2: SGHNT and YENEEA. The CDR3 is CASSPRDKKETQYF. CDR3 in DNA: TGTGCCAGCAGCCCCAGGGATAAGAAGGAGACCCAGTACTTC.

This sequence joins TRBV9 and TRBJ2-7, with D tentatively TRBD1 (7 bases). Germline V gene data show CDR1 as SGDLS and CDR2 as YYNGEE. The CDR3 totals 14 residues. V was trimmed by 0 bases and J by 3 bases, leaving 10 bases between them. The CDR3 protein is CASSVAQGGYEQYF. The CDR3 DNA is TGTGCCAGCAGCGTAGCGCAGGGGGGCTACGAGCAGTACTTC. Variable domain in full (rest from reference TRBV9 and TRBJ2-7): DSGVTQTPKHLITATGQRVTLRCSPRSGDLSVYWYQQSLDQGLQFLIQYYNGEERAKGNILERFSAQQFPDLHSELNLSSLELGDSALYFCASSVAQGGYEQYFGPGTRLTVT.

The chain uses TRBV10-3 and TRBJ2-1; 9 nucleotides match TRBD1. Germline V gene sequence: CDR1 ENHRY, CDR2 SYGVKD. This CDR3 spans 18 amino acids. The trim removed 0 bases at V and 4 bases at J, leaving 10 bases unmatched. In nucleotides, the CDR3 is TGTGCCATCAGTGAGTCGATTGTCAGGGGACAGGGTTACAATGAGCAGTTCTTC. It codes for CAISESIVRGQGYNEQFF.

The chain is built from TRBV9 and TRBJ1-3; 7 nucleotides match TRBD1. Germline-derived CDR1 and CDR2 are SGDLS and YYNGEE. V shed 0 bases and J 0 bases; nucleotides not matched to a gene: 9. This CDR3 has 18 amino acids. CDR3 sequence: CASSVATGSTLSGNTIYF. CDR3 nucleotides: TGTGCCAGCAGCGTAGCGACAGGGTCTACACTCTCTGGAAACACCATATATTTT.

This chain links TRBV15 with TRBJ1-1; the D is unclear. Trimming took 1 base from V and 0 from J, leaving 9 bases between them. The CDR3 has 15 amino acids. Germline V CDR1 and CDR2: LNHNV, YYDKDF (reference sequence). The CDR3 region has the DNA TGTGCCACCAGCAGAGTAAGAGCAATGAACACTGAAGCTTTCTTT. It encodes CATSRVRAMNTEAFF.

The V call is TRBV7-9, the J call TRBJ2-7; TRBD1 aligns across 8 bases. The CDR3 loop spans 14 amino acids. The junction had 5 bases not matched to a gene; V was cut back by 3 bases and J by 4 bases. The V gene's germline CDR1 is SEHNR and CDR2 FQNEAQ (reference sequence). Written as DNA, the CDR3 is TGTGCCAGCAGCTTCGGACAGGGAATTTACGAGCAGTACTTC. Encoded protein: CASSFGQGIYEQYF.

The genes are TRBV19 and TRBJ2-1, with TRBD2 identical over 12 bases. The CDR3 loop spans 14 amino acids. V shed 4 bases and J 15 bases; nucleotides not matched to a gene: 10. Germline lookup yields CDR1 LNHDA and CDR2 SQIVND (reference sequence). The CDR3 DNA reads as TGTGCCAGTAGTAGGTCTAGCGGGAGGGAATCGACGTTCTTC. This codes for CASSRSSGRESTFF.

V usage is TRBV6-5 and J usage is TRBJ2-5; perhaps TRBD1 as D (5 bases). The CDR3 is 13 amino acids. Germline values: CDR1 MNHEY, CDR2 SVGAGI. The V end lost 6 bases, the J end lost 5 bases, and 13 bases lay between the germline ends. The DNA of the CDR3 is TGTGCCAGCAGCCGCGACAGATGGGAGACCCAGTACTTC. Its translation is CASSRDRWETQYF.

J is TRBJ2-7 and V is TRBV19; 7 bases align to TRBD2. The CDR3 has 16 residues. The trim removed 3 bases at V and 0 bases at J, leaving 8 bases unmatched. Germline CDR1 reads LNHDA; CDR2 reads SQIVND (reference sequence). CDR3 sequence (DNA): TGTGCCAGTAGTATTGGCCTAGCGGCTCCCTCCTACGAGCAGTACTTC. Translating gives CASSIGLAAPSYEQYF.

The chain links TRBV5-1 to TRBJ2-1, with D tentatively TRBD1 (6 bases). This CDR3 has 14 residues. With 4 bases removed from V and 1 base from J, the gap between germline ends came to 9 bases. Germline assignment: CDR1 SGHRS and CDR2 YFSETQ. Here the CDR3 reads CASSPGASYNEQFF. For the CDR3, the DNA is TGCGCCAGCAGCCCAGGGGCGTCCTACAATGAGCAGTTCTTC.

This sequence joins TRBV2 and TRBJ2-7; TRBD1 matches at 9 bases. The CDR3 spans 13 residues. Losses at the gene ends were 10 bases for V and 4 bases for J; bases not matched to a gene: 8. CDR1 is SNHLY and CDR2 is FYNNEI in the germline V gene. CDR3 protein: CANSRDRVYEQYF. The CDR3 DNA is TGTGCCAACTCCCGGGACAGGGTGTACGAGCAGTACTTC.

The chain links TRBV7-3 to TRBJ2-1, with 8 bases identical to TRBD2. This CDR3 is 14 amino acids long. Germline lookup yields CDR1 SGHTA and CDR2 FQGTGA. Trimming took 5 bases from V and 2 from J; bases not matched to a gene: 2. As DNA, the CDR3 is TGTGCCAGCAGCCCCGGGGGGGCCTACAATGAGCAGTTCTTC. Translation gives CASSPGGAYNEQFF.

Only one count was recorded for this clone. The chain is built from TRBV19 and TRBJ2-4, with a possible D match to TRBD2 (6 bases). CDR1 and CDR2 from the germline V gene are LNHDA and SQIVND (reference sequence). The V and J ends lost 7 bases and 5 bases respectively, with 15 bases between them. The CDR3 runs to 14 residues. CDR3: CASTPGDRENIQYF. The CDR3 nucleotides read TGTGCCAGTACCCCGGGAGATAGGGAAAACATTCAGTACTTC.

This chain uses TRBV6-5 with TRBJ2-2; D is uncertain. Trimming shortened V by 6 bases and J by 3 bases, and 11 bases separated the two germline ends. The CDR3 is made up of 14 amino acids. Germline values: CDR1 MNHEY, CDR2 SVGAGI. The CDR3 sequence: CASSGRVDTGELFF. The DNA of the CDR3 is TGTGCCAGCAGCGGTCGTGTGGACACCGGGGAGCTGTTTTTT.

The chain links TRBV27 to TRBJ2-6; D is unclear. Trimming took off 4 bases at V and 0 bases at J, with 7 bases between the two ends. The CDR3 contains 15 residues. Germline CDR1 MNHEY, CDR2 SMNVEV (reference sequence). The CDR3 loop reads CASSSLDSGANVLTF. CDR3 DNA: TGTGCCAGCAGTTCCTTAGACTCTGGGGCCAACGTCCTGACTTTC. The full variable domain, rest sourced from reference TRBV27 and TRBJ2-6, is EAQVTQNPRYLITVTGKKLTVTCSQNMNHEYMSWYRQDPGLGLRQIYYSMNVEVTDKGDVPEGYKVSRKEKRNFPLILESPSPNQTSLYFCASSSLDSGANVLTFGAGSRLTVL.

V gene TRBV7-9 combines with J gene TRBJ2-1, with 9 bases lining up with TRBD1. Per the germline V gene, CDR1 is SEHNR and CDR2 is FQNEAQ (reference sequence). V dropped 5 bases and J dropped 5; count of bases not matched to a gene: 10. The CDR3 totals 16 residues. This CDR3 is CASSPQTGTGNNEQFF. The CDR3 coding sequence is TGTGCCAGCAGCCCGCAGACCGGGACAGGGAACAATGAGCAGTTCTTC.

The chain carries TRBV27 and TRBJ1-4; D possibly corresponds to TRBD1 (6 bases). V was trimmed by 4 bases and J by 4 bases, leaving 13 bases between them. CDR1 and CDR2 from the germline V gene are MNHEY and SMNVEV (reference sequence). The CDR3 length is 15 residues. Here the CDR3 DNA reads TGTGCCAGCAGTTATAGGACAGACAATAATGAAAAACTGTTTTTT. Translated, it gives CASSYRTDNNEKLFF.

The J gene is TRBJ2-5, the V gene TRBV29-1; TRBD1 matches at 7 bases. CDR3 size: 12 residues. Trimming removed 4 bases from V and 2 bases from J; junction bases left unmatched: 1. Germline CDR1 reads SQVTM; CDR2 reads ANQGSEA. CDR3 DNA: TGCAGCGTTGGGGACAGACAAGAGACCCAGTACTTC. This codes for CSVGDRQETQYF.

The genes are TRBV7-9 and TRBJ1-1; 7 bases line up with TRBD1. This CDR3 has 14 amino acids. V was pared by 1 base and J by 6 bases, with 5 bases of the junction left unmatched. Germline lookup yields CDR1 SEHNR and CDR2 FQNEAQ (reference sequence). The CDR3 DNA reads TGTGCCAGCAGCTTAGTAGGTCAGGGGGCTGAAGCTTTCTTT. Amino acids: CASSLVGQGAEAFF.

The CDR3 protein is CASSGGRGSYGYTF. CDR3 nucleotides: TGTGCCAGCAGTGGGGGGAGGGGGAGCTATGGCTACACCTTC. The V and J genes are TRBV2 and TRBJ1-2; weak D call: TRBD1 (6 bases). The CDR3 covers 14 residues. Germline CDR1 SNHLY, CDR2 FYNNEI. V lost 4 bases to trimming and J lost 4 bases, with 13 bases between them.